This T cell receptor beta chain stems from a study of cytomegalovirus exposure and HLA in healthy donors. The CDR3 runs to 12 residues. Per germline, CDR1 GTSNPN and CDR2 SVGIG (reference sequence). V was clipped by 2 bases and J by 5 bases, with 7 bases between them. The table came from immunoSEQ multiplex PCR; TCRdb's copy has only in-frame clones and leaves some out. The sample lists about 220,000 clones; around 80% were seen once. The J gene is TRBJ1-3, the V gene TRBV30; no definite D call. Sequencing was performed on PBMCs. The clonotype comes from a woman in her 30s in good health and CMV-seropositive. The CDR3 coding sequence is TGTGCCTGGAGTCTTACCCGAAACACCATATATTTT. Protein sequence: CAWSLTRNTIYF.